The 22 T cell receptor beta chains listed next were all sequenced from one sample in a study of response to subunit inactivated influenza vaccine. MiXCR, applied by TCRdb to the RT-PCR reads, yields one record per CDR3 protein. The table shows roughly 620,000 distinct CDR3 sequences, with over 9% occurring only once. Separately, the same data were catalogued under a study of T cells expressing NK-cell markers. That publication notes: It was by 5'RACE template switching with UMIs that TCR beta cDNA was made.

The sample here was PBMCs from blood, taken on the day of vaccination. These receptor sequences come from a man aged 50 to 59 who received an inactivated influenza vaccine.

In its sample, this clonotype was seen a few times. CDR3 coding DNA: TGTGCCAGCAGTTACCGCCCCGGGGCAGGGGGCATCACCGGGGAGCTGTTTTTT. Its translation: CASSYRPGAGGITGELFF. This chain uses TRBV6-2 or TRBV6-3 with TRBJ2-2; TRBD1 aligns across 8 bases. The junction had 12 bases not matched to a gene; V was cut back by 2 bases and J by 4 bases. Per the germline V gene, CDR1 is MNHEY and CDR2 is SVGEGT. The CDR3 length is 18 residues.

This clonotype was observed a few times. This chain links TRBV10-3 with TRBJ1-3; 7 bases fit TRBD1. The CDR3 is 17 amino acids. The trim removed 2 bases at V and 0 bases at J, leaving 7 bases unmatched. Germline CDR1 is ENHRY and CDR2 is SYGVKD. CDR3 nucleotides: TGTGCCATCAGTGAGGCGCCCCGGGACAGCTCTGGAAACACCATATATTTT. It yields the protein CAISEAPRDSSGNTIYF.

The chain links TRBV29-1 to TRBJ2-1; 7 bases align to TRBD2. There are 12 residues in the CDR3. The germline gives CDR1 SQVTM, CDR2 ANQGSEA. V trimming: 6 bases; J trimming: 8 bases; junction bases outside the gene matches: 7. CDR3 loop: CSVAGTTDEQFF. The CDR3 DNA is TGCAGCGTCGCAGGGACTACCGATGAGCAGTTCTTC.

This chain connects TRBV29-1 to TRBJ1-1, with TRBD1 matching 7 bases. The CDR3 spans 13 residues. The J segment lost 8 bases and the V segment lost 2 bases, leaving 8 bases of the junction unmatched. Germline values: CDR1 SQVTM, CDR2 ANQGSEA. CDR3 in amino acids: CSVEKGQAREAFF. CDR3 coding DNA: TGCAGCGTTGAAAAAGGACAGGCCCGAGAAGCTTTCTTT.

There are many counts of this clonotype. This chain links TRBV9 with TRBJ2-1; maybe TRBD2 (6 bases). The CDR3 consists of 15 residues. The germline V gene encodes CDR1 SGDLS and CDR2 YYNGEE. Trimming pared 0 bases from V and 2 bases from J, leaving 9 bases between. The CDR3: CASSVGRGPYNEQFF. The CDR3 DNA reads TGTGCCAGCAGCGTAGGGCGGGGCCCCTACAATGAGCAGTTCTTC.

In its sample, this clonotype was seen many times. V usage is TRBV28 and J usage is TRBJ1-5; D not certain. The CDR3 covers 13 residues. The V gene's germline CDR1 is MDHEN and CDR2 SYDVKM. The ends were cut back, 5 bases at V and 5 bases at J, with 10 bases in the middle. The CDR3 sequence: CASSRVGYQPQHF. The CDR3 DNA follows: TGTGCCAGCAGTCGGGTAGGCTATCAGCCCCAGCATTTT.

This clonotype has a handful of counts. The chain has TRBV28 and TRBJ2-2, with TRBD1 identical over 7 bases. V shed 5 bases, J shed 2 bases, and the junction held 5 bases outside the gene matches. The CDR3 is 15 amino acids. Germline CDR1 reads MDHEN; CDR2 reads SYDVKM. The DNA of the CDR3 is TGTGCCAGCAGTCATAGACAGGGTAACACCGGGGAGCTGTTTTTT. Translated, it gives CASSHRQGNTGELFF.

This clonotype was seen only a few times. The chain uses TRBV28 and TRBJ1-2; 9 bases are a match to TRBD1. CDR3 size: 14 residues. With V trimmed by 4 bases and J by 8 bases, 8 bases remained unmatched. Germline values: CDR1 MDHEN, CDR2 SYDVKM. The CDR3 DNA is TGTGCCAGCAGTTCAGGGACAGGGAGGGGAGGCTACACCTTC. Amino acid sequence: CASSSGTGRGGYTF.

V gene TRBV7-2 combines with J gene TRBJ2-4; TRBD2 agrees at 14 bases. The CDR3 is made up of 17 amino acids. Germline values: CDR1 SGHTA, CDR2 FQGNSA. J lost 6 bases, V lost 5 bases, and 9 bases had no gene match. The CDR3 bases are TGTGCCAGCAGCCAAGGGACTAGCGGGAGTACGGGAAACATTCAGTACTTC. This translates into CASSQGTSGSTGNIQYF.

The V gene is TRBV3-1, the J gene TRBJ1-5, with D tentatively TRBD1 (5 bases). The V gene lost 7 bases and the J gene lost 4 bases, with 14 bases spanning the gap. The germline V gene encodes CDR1 LGHDT and CDR2 YNNKEL (reference sequence). This CDR3 has 14 residues. CDR3 in DNA: TGTGCCAGCAAGAACCGGGGGTCGAATCAGCCCCAGCATTTT. Translated: CASKNRGSNQPQHF.

This clonotype was counted only a few times. The chain recombines TRBV25-1 with TRBJ1-6; D may be TRBD1 (5 bases). The CDR3 contains 15 residues. In germline, CDR1 is MGHDK, CDR2 SYGVNS. Trimming pared 1 base from V and 7 bases from J, leaving 11 bases between. In DNA, the CDR3 is TGTGCCAGCAGTGAATCCGACAGTCCAAATTCACCCCTCCACTTT. It encodes CASSESDSPNSPLHF. Based on the CDR3 plus reference TRBV25-1 and TRBJ1-6, the full variable domain is EADIYQTPRYLVIGTGKKITLECSQTMGHDKMYWYQQDPGMELHLIHYSYGVNSTEKGDLSSESTVSRIRTEHFPLTLESARPSHTSQYLCASSESDSPNSPLHFGNGTRLTVT.

Only a few counts were recorded for this clonotype. V is TRBV6-5 and J is TRBJ2-5, with 11 bases that match TRBD2. Per the germline V gene, CDR1 is MNHEY and CDR2 is SVGAGI. The CDR3 length is 16 residues. With 0 bases clipped from V and 3 bases from J, the junction kept 3 bases outside the gene matches. This CDR3 reads CASSYSPGLAEETQYF. CDR3 nucleotide sequence: TGTGCCAGCAGTTACTCACCGGGACTAGCGGAAGAGACCCAGTACTTC.

The chain couples TRBV11-1 to TRBJ1-3; D is perhaps TRBD1 (5 bases). This CDR3 is 19 amino acids long. V dropped 5 bases and J dropped 0 bases, with 23 bases sitting between them. From germline, CDR1 is SGHAT and CDR2 FQDESV (reference sequence). The CDR3 is CASSVGTPFTKSSGNTIYF. The CDR3 bases are TGTGCCAGCAGCGTCGGGACTCCCTTTACTAAAAGCTCTGGAAACACCATATATTTT.

J is TRBJ1-1 and V is TRBV11-2; TRBD1 might be the D (5 bases). CDR1 is SGHAT and CDR2 is FQNNGV in the germline V gene. The length of the CDR3 is 15 residues. The V end was cut by 0 bases, the J end by 8 bases, with 16 bases between. CDR3 protein: CASSLDWGRQGEAFF. CDR3 sequence (DNA): TGTGCCAGCAGCTTAGATTGGGGGAGACAAGGCGAAGCTTTCTTT.

This clonotype showed up just a few times. The J gene is TRBJ1-2, the V gene TRBV5-6; tentative D call: TRBD1 (5 bases). The CDR3 runs to 12 residues. The germline V gene has CDR1 SGHDT and CDR2 YYEEEE. V lost 2 bases, J lost 7 bases, and 9 bases lay in between. The CDR3 nucleotides are TGTGCCAGCAGCTTACCAGGGTTTGGCTACACCTTC. This encodes CASSLPGFGYTF.

The V and J genes are TRBV19 and TRBJ1-5; tentatively, D is TRBD1 (6 bases). Trimming took off 11 bases at V and 5 bases at J, with 19 bases between the two ends. This CDR3 spans 14 amino acids. From germline, CDR1 is LNHDA and CDR2 SQIVND (reference sequence). CDR3 in amino acids: CAGGLVSGDQPQHF. CDR3 nucleotide sequence: TGTGCCGGAGGCCTGGTGTCAGGGGATCAGCCCCAGCATTTT.

This chain connects TRBV28 to TRBJ2-3, with a tentative D call TRBD2 (6 bases). This CDR3 region has 13 residues. The V gene lost 4 bases and the J gene lost 4 bases, with 9 bases spanning the gap. Germline-derived CDR1 and CDR2 are MDHEN and SYDVKM. The CDR3, as DNA: TGTGCCAGCAGTTGGAGGGTTGCAGATACGCAGTATTTT. Translating gives CASSWRVADTQYF.

This chain connects TRBV7-6 to TRBJ2-7; TRBD1 aligns across 8 bases. The CDR3 loop spans 13 amino acids. Trimming cost V 5 bases and J 6 bases; bases outside gene matches: 6. Germline CDR1 SGHVS, CDR2 FNYEAQ. CDR3 sequence (DNA): TGTGCCAGCAGCGTTTCCGGGACAGGCGAGCAGTACTTC. This gives the protein CASSVSGTGEQYF.

This clonotype was seen more than once but under ten times. Sequence at one end of the junction differs from germline and may be a read error. The chain combines TRBV20-1 with TRBJ2-2, with TRBD2 matching 7 bases. Germline values: CDR1 DFQATT, CDR2 SNEGSKA (reference sequence). CDR3 length: 13 residues. DNA for the CDR3: TGCAGCGCTAGGGACTACAACACCGGGGAGCTGTTTTTT. It codes for CSARDYNTGELFF.

This sequence joins TRBV3-1 and TRBJ1-6, with 7 bases fitting TRBD1. The CDR3 is 14 amino acids. Germline trimming cut 4 bases from V and 7 bases from J; bases unmatched to any gene: 4. From germline, CDR1 is LGHDT and CDR2 YNNKEL (reference sequence). In nucleotides, the CDR3 is TGTGCCAGCAGCCGACAGGGTTGGAATTCACCCCTCCACTTT. Translated: CASSRQGWNSPLHF.

The chain carries TRBV6-2 or TRBV6-3 and TRBJ2-2; D possibly corresponds to TRBD2 (7 bases). The CDR3 sequence is 16 residues long. V lost 6 bases to trimming and J lost 0 bases, with 14 bases between them. The germline CDR1 and CDR2 sequences are MNHEY and SVGEGT. The CDR3 DNA is TGTGCCAGCAGGATGGGGGGGGCAGCGAACACCGGGGAGCTGTTTTTT. It translates to CASRMGGAANTGELFF.

This clonotype was seen a few times. The chain employs TRBV5-1 and TRBJ1-5, with no clear D. The CDR3 has 16 amino acids. Per germline, CDR1 SGHRS and CDR2 YFSETQ. V was shortened by 4 bases and J by 1 base, with 15 bases between the two germline ends. CDR3 DNA sequence: TGCGCCAGCAGCGAGGACGCGGTGGGGAGCAATCAGCCCCAGCATTTT. Its protein is CASSEDAVGSNQPQHF.